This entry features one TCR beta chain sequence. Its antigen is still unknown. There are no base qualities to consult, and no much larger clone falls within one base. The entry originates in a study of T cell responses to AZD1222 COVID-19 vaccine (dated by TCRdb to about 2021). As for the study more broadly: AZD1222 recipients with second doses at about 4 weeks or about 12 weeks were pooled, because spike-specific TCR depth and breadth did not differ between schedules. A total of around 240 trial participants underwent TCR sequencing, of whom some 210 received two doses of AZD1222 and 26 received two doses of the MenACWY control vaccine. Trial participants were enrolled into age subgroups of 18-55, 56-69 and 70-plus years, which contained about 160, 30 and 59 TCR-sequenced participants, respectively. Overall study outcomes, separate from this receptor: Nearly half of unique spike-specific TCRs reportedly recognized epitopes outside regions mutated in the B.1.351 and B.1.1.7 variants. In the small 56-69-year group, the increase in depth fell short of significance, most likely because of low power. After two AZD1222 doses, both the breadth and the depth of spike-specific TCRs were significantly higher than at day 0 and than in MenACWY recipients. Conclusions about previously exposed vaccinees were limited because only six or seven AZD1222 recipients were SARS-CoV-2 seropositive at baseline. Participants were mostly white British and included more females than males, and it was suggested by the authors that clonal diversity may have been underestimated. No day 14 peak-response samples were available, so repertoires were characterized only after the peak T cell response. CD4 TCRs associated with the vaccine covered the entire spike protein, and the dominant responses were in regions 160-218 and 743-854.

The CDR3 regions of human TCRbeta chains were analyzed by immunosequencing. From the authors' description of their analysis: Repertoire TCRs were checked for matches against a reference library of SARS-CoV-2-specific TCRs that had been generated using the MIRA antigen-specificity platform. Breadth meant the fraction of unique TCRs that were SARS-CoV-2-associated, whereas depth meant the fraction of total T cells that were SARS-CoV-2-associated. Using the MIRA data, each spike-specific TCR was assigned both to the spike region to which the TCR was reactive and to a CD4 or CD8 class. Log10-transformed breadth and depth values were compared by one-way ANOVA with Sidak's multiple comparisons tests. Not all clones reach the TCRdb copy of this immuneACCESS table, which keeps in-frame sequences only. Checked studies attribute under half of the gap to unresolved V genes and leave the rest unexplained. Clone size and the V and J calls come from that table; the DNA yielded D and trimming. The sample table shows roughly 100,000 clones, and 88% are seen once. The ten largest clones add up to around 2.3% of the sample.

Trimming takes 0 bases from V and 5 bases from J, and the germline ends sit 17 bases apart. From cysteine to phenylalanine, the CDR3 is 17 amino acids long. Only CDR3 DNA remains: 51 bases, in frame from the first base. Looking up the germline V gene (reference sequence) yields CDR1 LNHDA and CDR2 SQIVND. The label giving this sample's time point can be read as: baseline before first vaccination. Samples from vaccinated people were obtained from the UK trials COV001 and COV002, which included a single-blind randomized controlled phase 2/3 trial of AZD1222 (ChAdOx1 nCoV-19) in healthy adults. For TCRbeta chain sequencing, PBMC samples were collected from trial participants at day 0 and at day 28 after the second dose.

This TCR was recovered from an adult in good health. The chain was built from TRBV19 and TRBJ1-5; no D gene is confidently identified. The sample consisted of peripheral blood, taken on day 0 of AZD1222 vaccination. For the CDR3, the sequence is CASSIDRKDALDQPQHF. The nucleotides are TGTGCCAGTAGTATAGATAGGAAGGACGCACTAGATCAGCCCCAGCATTTT.